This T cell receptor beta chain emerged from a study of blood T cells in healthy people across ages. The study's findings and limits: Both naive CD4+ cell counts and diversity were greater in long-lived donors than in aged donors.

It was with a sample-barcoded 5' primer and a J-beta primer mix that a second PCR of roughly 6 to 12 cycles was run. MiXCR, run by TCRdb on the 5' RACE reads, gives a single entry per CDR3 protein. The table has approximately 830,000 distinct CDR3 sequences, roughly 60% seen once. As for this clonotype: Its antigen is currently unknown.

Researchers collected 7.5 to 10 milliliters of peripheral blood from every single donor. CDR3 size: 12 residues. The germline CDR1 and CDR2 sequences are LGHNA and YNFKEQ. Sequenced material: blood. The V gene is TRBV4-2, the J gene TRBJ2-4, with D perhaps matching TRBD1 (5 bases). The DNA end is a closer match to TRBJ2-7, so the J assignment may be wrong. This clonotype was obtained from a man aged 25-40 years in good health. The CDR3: CASSHSGNEQYF. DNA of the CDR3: TGTGCCAGCAGCCACTCAGGGAACGAGCAGTACTTC.